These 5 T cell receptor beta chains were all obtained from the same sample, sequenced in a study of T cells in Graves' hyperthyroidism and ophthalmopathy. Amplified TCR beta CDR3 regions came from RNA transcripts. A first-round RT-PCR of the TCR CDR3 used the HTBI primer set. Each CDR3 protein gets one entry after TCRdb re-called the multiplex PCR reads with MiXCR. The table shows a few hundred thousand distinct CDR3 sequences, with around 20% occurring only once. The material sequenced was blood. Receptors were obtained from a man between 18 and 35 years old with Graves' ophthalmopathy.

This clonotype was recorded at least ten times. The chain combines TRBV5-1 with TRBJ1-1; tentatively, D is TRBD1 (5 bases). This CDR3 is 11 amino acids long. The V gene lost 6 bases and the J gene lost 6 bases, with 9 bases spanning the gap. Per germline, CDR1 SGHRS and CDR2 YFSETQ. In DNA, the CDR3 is TGCGCCAGCAAGACAGCTTCTGAAGCTTTCTTT. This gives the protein CASKTASEAFF.

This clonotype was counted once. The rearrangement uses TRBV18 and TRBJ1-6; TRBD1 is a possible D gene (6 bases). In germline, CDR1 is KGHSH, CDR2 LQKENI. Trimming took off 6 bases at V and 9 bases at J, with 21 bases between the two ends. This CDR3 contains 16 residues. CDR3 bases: TGTGCCAGCTCCCCCGGGACACCCATTTCGGGTTCACCCCTCCACTTT. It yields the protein CASSPGTPISGSPLHF.

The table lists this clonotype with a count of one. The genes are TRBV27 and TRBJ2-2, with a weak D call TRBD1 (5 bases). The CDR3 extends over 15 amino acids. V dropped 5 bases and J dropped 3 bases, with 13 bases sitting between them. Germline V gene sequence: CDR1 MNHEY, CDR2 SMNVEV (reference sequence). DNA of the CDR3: TGTGCCAGCAGTGGGGCGTTGTCGGACACCGGGGAGCTGTTTTTT. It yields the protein CASSGALSDTGELFF.

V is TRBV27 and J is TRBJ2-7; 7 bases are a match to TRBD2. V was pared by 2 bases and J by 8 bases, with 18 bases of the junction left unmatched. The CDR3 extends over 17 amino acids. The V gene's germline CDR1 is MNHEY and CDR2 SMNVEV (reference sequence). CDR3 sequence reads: CASSLGVAGTHTQQQYF. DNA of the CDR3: TGTGCCAGCAGTTTAGGGGTAGCGGGTACCCACACACAACAGCAGTACTTC.

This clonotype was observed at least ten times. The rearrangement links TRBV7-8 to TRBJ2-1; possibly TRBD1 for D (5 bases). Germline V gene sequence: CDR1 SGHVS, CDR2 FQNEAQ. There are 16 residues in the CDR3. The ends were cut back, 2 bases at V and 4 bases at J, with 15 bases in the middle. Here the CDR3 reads CASSLPEGAGYNEQFF. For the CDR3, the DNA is TGTGCCAGCAGCTTACCCGAAGGTGCAGGGTACAATGAGCAGTTCTTC.